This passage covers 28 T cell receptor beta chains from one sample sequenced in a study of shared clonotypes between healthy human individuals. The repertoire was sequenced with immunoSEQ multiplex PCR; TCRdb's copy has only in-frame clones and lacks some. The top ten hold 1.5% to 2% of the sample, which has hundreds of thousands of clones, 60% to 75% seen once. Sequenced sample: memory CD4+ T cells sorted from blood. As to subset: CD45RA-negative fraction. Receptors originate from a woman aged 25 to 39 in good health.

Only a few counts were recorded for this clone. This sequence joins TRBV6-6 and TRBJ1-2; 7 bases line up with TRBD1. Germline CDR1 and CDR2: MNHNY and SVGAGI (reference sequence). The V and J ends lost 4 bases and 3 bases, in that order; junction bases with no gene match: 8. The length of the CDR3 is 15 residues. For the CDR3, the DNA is TGTGCCAGCAGTTTCAAGCCAGACAGGGACTATGGCTACACCTTC. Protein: CASSFKPDRDYGYTF.

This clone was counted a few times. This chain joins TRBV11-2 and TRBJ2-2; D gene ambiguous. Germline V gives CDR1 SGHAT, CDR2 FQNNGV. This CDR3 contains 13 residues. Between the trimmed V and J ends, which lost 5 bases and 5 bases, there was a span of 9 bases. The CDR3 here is CASSPRSTGELFF. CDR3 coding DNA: TGTGCCAGCAGCCCCCGAAGTACCGGGGAGCTGTTTTTT.

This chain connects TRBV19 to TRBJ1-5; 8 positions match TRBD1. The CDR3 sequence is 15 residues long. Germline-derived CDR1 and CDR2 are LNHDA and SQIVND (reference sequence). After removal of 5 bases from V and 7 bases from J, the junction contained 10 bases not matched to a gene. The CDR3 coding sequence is TGTGCCAGTAGTCCCGACAGGGGTGAGGTCCAGCCCCAGCATTTT. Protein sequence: CASSPDRGEVQPQHF.

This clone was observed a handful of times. CDR3 sequence reads: CASSAEGADSAYEQYF. Here the CDR3 DNA reads TGTGCCAGCTCAGCCGAGGGGGCAGACTCTGCTTACGAGCAGTACTTC. The chain links TRBV25-1 to TRBJ2-7, with 7 bases lining up with TRBD1. This CDR3 has 16 residues. Unmatched junction bases numbered 17, after V lost 8 bases and J lost 4 bases. Germline V lookup: CDR1 MGHDK, CDR2 SYGVNS.

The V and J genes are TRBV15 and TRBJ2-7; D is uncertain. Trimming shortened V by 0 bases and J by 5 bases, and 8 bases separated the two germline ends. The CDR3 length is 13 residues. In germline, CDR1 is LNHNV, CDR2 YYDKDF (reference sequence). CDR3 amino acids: CATSRDYKDEQYF. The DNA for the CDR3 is TGTGCCACCAGCAGAGATTATAAGGACGAGCAGTACTTC.

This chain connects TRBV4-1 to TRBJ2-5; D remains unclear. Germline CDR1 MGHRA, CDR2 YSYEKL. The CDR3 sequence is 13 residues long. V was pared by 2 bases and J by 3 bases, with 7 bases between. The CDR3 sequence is CASSQRTEETQYF. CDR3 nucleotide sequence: TGCGCCAGCAGCCAACGGACGGAAGAGACCCAGTACTTC.

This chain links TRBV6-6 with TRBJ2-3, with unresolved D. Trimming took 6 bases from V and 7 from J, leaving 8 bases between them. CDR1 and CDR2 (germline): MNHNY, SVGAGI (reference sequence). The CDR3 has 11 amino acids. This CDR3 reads CASRLDHTQYF. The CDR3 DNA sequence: TGTGCCAGCAGGTTAGACCATACGCAGTATTTT.

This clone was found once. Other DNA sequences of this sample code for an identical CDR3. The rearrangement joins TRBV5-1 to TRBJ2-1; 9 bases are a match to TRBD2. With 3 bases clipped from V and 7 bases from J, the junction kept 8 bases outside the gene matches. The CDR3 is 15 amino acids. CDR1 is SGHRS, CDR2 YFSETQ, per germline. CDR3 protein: CASSYSSGSYNEQFF. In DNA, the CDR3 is TGCGCCAGCAGCTATAGTAGCGGGAGTTATAATGAGCAGTTCTTC.

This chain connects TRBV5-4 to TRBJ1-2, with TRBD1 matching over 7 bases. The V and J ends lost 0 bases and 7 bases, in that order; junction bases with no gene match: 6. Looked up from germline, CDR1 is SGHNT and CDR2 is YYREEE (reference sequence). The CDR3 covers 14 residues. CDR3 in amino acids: CASSLETGFTGYTF. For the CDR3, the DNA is TGTGCCAGCAGCTTGGAGACAGGGTTTACTGGCTACACCTTC.

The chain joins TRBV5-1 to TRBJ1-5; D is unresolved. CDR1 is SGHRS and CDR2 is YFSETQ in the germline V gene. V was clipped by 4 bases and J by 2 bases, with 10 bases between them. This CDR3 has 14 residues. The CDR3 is CASSPSGGNQPQHF. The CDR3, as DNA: TGCGCCAGCAGCCCCTCTGGGGGCAATCAGCCCCAGCATTTT.

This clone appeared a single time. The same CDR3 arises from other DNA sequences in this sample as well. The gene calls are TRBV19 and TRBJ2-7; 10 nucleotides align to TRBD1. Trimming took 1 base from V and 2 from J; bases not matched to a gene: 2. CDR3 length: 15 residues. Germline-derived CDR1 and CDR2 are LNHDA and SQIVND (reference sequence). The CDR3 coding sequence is TGTGCCAGTAGTATAGGGGACAGGGGTACCTACGAGCAGTACTTC. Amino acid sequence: CASSIGDRGTYEQYF.

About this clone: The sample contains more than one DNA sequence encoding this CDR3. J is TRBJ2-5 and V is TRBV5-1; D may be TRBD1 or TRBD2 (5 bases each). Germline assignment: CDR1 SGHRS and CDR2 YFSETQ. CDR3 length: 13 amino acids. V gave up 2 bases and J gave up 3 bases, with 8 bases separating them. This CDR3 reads CASSLRGEETQYF. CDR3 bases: TGCGCCAGCAGCTTAAGGGGAGAAGAGACCCAGTACTTC.

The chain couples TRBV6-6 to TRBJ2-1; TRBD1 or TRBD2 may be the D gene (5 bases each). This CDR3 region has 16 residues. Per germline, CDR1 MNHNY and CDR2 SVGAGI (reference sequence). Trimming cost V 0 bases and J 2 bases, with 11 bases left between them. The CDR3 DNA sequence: TGTGCCAGCAGTTACTCGGGGGAGCCCCCCTACAATGAGCAGTTCTTC. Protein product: CASSYSGEPPYNEQFF.

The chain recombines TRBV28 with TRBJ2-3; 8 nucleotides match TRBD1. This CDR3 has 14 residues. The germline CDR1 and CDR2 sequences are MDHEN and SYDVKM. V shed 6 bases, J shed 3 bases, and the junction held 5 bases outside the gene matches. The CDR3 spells CASRRDRTTDTQYF. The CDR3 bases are TGTGCCAGCAGAAGGGACAGGACGACAGATACGCAGTATTTT.

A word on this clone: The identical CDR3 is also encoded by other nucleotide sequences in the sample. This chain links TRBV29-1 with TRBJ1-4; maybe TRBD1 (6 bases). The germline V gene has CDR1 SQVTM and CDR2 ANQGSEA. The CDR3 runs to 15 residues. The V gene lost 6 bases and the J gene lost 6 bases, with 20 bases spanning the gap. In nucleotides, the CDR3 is TGCAGCGTCCAAGCGGAGGGGGGGAGGGATGAAAAACTGTTTTTT. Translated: CSVQAEGGRDEKLFF.

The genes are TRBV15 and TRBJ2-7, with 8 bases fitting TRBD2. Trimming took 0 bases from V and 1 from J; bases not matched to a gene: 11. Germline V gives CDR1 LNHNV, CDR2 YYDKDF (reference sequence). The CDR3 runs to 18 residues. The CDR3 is CATSRDFLEREISYEQYF. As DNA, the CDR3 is TGTGCCACCAGCAGAGATTTTCTGGAGCGGGAGATATCCTACGAGCAGTACTTC.

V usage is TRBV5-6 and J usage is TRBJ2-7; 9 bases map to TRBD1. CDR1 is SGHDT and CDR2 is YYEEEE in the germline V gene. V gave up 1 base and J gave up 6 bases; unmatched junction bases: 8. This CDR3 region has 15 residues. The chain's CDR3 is CASSLLQGASAEQYF. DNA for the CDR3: TGTGCCAGCAGCTTGTTACAGGGGGCTAGTGCCGAGCAGTACTTC.

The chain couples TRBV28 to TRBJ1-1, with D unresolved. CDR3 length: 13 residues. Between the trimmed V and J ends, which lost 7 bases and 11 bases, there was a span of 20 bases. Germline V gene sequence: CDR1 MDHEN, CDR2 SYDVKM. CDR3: CASTLPGGLFAFF. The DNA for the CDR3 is TGTGCCAGCACCCTACCTGGTGGTCTGTTCGCTTTCTTT.

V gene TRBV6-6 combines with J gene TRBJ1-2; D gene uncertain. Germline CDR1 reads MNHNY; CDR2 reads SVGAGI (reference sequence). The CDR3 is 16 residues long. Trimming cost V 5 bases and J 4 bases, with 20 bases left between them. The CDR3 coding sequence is TGTGCCAGCAGTCCGGCGGCAGTCCCTTTCGCCTATGGCTACACCTTC. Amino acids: CASSPAAVPFAYGYTF.

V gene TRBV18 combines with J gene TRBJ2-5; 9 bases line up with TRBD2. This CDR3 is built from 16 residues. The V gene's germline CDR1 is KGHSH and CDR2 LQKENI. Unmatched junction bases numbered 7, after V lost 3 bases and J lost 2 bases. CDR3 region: CASSPRLAEIQETQYF. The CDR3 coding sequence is TGTGCCAGCTCACCCCGACTAGCGGAGATACAAGAGACCCAGTACTTC.

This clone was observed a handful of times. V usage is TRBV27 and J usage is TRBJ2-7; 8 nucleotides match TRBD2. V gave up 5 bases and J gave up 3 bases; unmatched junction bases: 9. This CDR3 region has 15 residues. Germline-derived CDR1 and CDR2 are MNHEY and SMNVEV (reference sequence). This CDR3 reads CASSEASGSIYEQYF. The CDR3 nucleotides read TGTGCCAGCAGTGAGGCTAGCGGGTCAATCTACGAGCAGTACTTC.

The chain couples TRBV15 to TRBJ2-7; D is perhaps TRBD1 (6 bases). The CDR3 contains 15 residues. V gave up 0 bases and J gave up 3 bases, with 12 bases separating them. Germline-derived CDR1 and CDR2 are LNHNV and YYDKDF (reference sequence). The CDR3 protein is CATSRDFRTVYEQYF. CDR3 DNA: TGTGCCACCAGCAGAGATTTTCGGACAGTCTACGAGCAGTACTTC.

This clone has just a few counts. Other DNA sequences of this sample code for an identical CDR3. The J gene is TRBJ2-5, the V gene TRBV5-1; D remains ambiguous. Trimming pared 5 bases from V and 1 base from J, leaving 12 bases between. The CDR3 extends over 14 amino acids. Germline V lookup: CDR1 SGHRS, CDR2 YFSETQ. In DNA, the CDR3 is TGCGCCAGCAGGCCGACATCTTCCCAAGAGACCCAGTACTTC. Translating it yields CASRPTSSQETQYF.

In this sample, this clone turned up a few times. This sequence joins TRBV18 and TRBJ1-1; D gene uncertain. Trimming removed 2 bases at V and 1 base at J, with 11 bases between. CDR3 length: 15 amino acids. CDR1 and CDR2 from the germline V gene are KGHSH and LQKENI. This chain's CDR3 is CASSPGTSRNTEAFF. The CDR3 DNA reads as TGTGCCAGCTCACCAGGTACATCGAGGAACACTGAAGCTTTCTTT.

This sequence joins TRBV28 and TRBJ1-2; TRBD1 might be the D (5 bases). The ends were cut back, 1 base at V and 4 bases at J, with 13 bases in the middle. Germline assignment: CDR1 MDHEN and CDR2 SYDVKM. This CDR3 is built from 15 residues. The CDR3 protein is CASSLSLTATYGYTF. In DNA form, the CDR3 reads TGTGCCAGCAGTTTATCTTTGACAGCAACCTATGGCTACACCTTC.

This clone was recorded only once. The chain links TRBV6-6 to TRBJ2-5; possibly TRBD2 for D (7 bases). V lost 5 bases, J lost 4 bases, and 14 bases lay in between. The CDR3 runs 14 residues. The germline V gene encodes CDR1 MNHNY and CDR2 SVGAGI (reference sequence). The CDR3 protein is CASSQGGGGETQYF. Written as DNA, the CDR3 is TGTGCCAGCAGTCAGGGAGGGGGTGGAGAGACCCAGTACTTC.

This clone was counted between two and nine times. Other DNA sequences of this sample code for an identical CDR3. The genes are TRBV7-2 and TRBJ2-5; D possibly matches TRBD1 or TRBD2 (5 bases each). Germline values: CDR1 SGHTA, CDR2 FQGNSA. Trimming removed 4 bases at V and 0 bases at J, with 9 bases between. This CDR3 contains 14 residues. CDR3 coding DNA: TGTGCCAGCAGCTCCGGGACGGACCAAGAGACCCAGTACTTC. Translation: CASSSGTDQETQYF.

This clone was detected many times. CDR3 loop: CASSARADRGGNTEAFF. DNA for the CDR3: TGTGCCAGCAGTGCACGGGCGGACAGGGGGGGAAACACTGAAGCTTTCTTT. The chain combines TRBV9 with TRBJ1-1, with 10 bases matching TRBD1. The CDR3 length is 17 residues. CDR1 and CDR2 from the germline V gene are SGDLS and YYNGEE. Trimming cost V 5 bases and J 2 bases; bases outside gene matches: 12.